These 16 T cell receptor beta chains originate from one sample sequenced in a study of beta chain features in type 1 diabetes (dated by TCRdb to the late 2010s). Points the paper makes about the study in general: A moderate but significant shortening of TCRB CDR3 length was observed in type 1 diabetes patients in all four CD4+ subsets.

The antigens these receptors bind are not known. Library preparation was by the immunoSEQ multiplex PCR assay. The entire isolated RNA was reverse transcribed using the High Capacity cDNA Reverse Transcription Kit, and thus expressed TCRB transcripts were sequenced. TCRdb mirrors the immuneACCESS table, restricted to in-frame sequences. Some clones are absent from its copies; in checked studies, under half trace to an unresolved V gene, and the reason for the others is unknown. This sample holds about 740,000 clones; roughly an eighth were observed only once. The top ten hold about 0.02% of the sample. Sequencing was done on a sample of naive CD4+ T cells from blood. The cell subset or site label, as the study defines it: true naive CD4+ T cells. The receptors shown here come from a man aged 18 to 29 with type 1 diabetes.

This clone has just a few counts. This sequence joins TRBV7-6 and TRBJ2-7, with TRBD1 matching over 8 bases. V shed 1 base, J shed 4 bases, and the junction held 3 bases outside the gene matches. The CDR3 contains 14 residues. The germline V gene encodes CDR1 SGHVS and CDR2 FNYEAQ. The CDR3, as DNA: TGTGCCAGCAGCTTAGATGACAGGGGATACGAGCAGTACTTC. Protein: CASSLDDRGYEQYF.

This clone has only a few counts. V usage is TRBV2 and J usage is TRBJ1-4; D is perhaps TRBD1 (5 bases). Per the germline V gene, CDR1 is SNHLY and CDR2 is FYNNEI. This CDR3 spans 12 amino acids. The germline V and J ends were trimmed by 8 bases and 10 bases, with 14 bases remaining between them. CDR3 DNA sequence: TGTGCCAGCCGCTGGCAGGGTGGAAAACTGTTTTTT. It encodes CASRWQGGKLFF.

There are a few counts of this clone. V gene TRBV5-1 combines with J gene TRBJ2-3, with D uncertain. The CDR3 is 14 residues long. Trimming left V 4 bases short and J 4 bases short, with 13 bases between. The germline gives CDR1 SGHRS, CDR2 YFSETQ. DNA of the CDR3: TGCGCCAGCAGCGCCGCCAGGTGGGCAGATACGCAGTATTTT. This encodes CASSAARWADTQYF.

V usage is TRBV6-5 and J usage is TRBJ1-4; D gene unclear. V shed 4 bases and J shed 8 bases, with 14 bases lying between them. The CDR3 is 14 amino acids. Germline V gene lookup returns CDR1 MNHEY and CDR2 SVGAGI. The CDR3 DNA reads as TGTGCCAGCAGTTTCAGTGCGGTCGGCGAAAAACTGTTTTTT. Residues: CASSFSAVGEKLFF.

The chain carries TRBV27 and TRBJ2-7; D not certain. Trimming left V 3 bases short and J 3 bases short, with 3 bases between. CDR3 length: 11 residues. Germline CDR1 reads MNHEY; CDR2 reads SMNVEV (reference sequence). CDR3 residues: CASSFNYEQYF. The CDR3 DNA follows: TGTGCCAGCAGTTTCAACTACGAGCAGTACTTC.

The sample holds a few counts of this clone. CDR3 loop: CSVEDLHSRSGNTIYF. DNA of the CDR3: TGCAGCGTTGAAGATCTGCACAGTCGCTCTGGAAACACCATATATTTT. V is TRBV29-1 and J is TRBJ1-3; D is unresolved. V was clipped by 0 bases and J by 0 bases, with 12 bases between them. The length of the CDR3 is 16 residues. Germline-derived CDR1 and CDR2 are SQVTM and ANQGSEA.

The J gene is TRBJ1-4, the V gene TRBV7-2; D possibly corresponds to TRBD1 (6 bases). This CDR3 spans 13 amino acids. Trimming removed 6 bases at V and 6 bases at J, with 11 bases between. The germline CDR1 and CDR2 sequences are SGHTA and FQGNSA. CDR3 coding DNA: TGTGCCAGCAGTCAAACAGGGTATGAAAAACTGTTTTTT. It translates to CASSQTGYEKLFF.

The chain links TRBV6-4 to TRBJ2-6; D gene uncertain. Germline-derived CDR1 and CDR2 are MRHNA and SNTAGT. The CDR3 sequence is 15 residues long. The ends were cut back, 4 bases at V and 2 bases at J, with 9 bases in the middle. The CDR3 spells CASSALGPGANVLTF. DNA for the CDR3: TGTGCCAGCAGTGCGCTGGGCCCTGGGGCCAACGTCCTGACTTTC.

This clone was observed a few times. The rearrangement joins TRBV5-1 to TRBJ2-1; TRBD2 matches 13 bases. The germline CDR1 and CDR2 sequences are SGHRS and YFSETQ. Unmatched junction bases numbered 3, after V lost 3 bases and J lost 6 bases. The CDR3 has 15 amino acids. The CDR3 here is CASSSRTSGGNEQFF. CDR3 in DNA: TGCGCCAGCAGCTCTAGGACTAGCGGGGGCAATGAGCAGTTCTTC.

This clone showed up just a few times. The chain links TRBV6-5 to TRBJ1-2; the D is unclear. The CDR3 contains 15 residues. From germline, CDR1 is MNHEY and CDR2 SVGAGI. V was clipped by 3 bases and J by 0 bases, with 11 bases between them. The CDR3 protein is CASSYSAASNYGYTF. For the CDR3, the DNA is TGTGCCAGCAGTTATTCGGCAGCTTCTAACTATGGCTACACCTTC.

This clone showed up just a few times. The gene calls are TRBV18 and TRBJ1-5; D is uncertain. Germline loops: CDR1 KGHSH, CDR2 LQKENI. V was clipped by 1 base and J by 1 base, with 8 bases between them. The CDR3 spans 15 residues. The CDR3 DNA reads as TGTGCCAGCTCACCACAACATACAAGCAATCAGCCCCAGCATTTT. Its protein is CASSPQHTSNQPQHF.

V usage is TRBV4-2 and J usage is TRBJ2-1; 7 bases are a match to TRBD2. V lost 4 bases to trimming and J lost 5 bases; unmatched junction nucleotides: 11. Germline values: CDR1 LGHNA, CDR2 YNFKEQ. The CDR3 spans 16 residues. CDR3: CASSLRSGGGDNEQFF. The DNA of the CDR3 is TGTGCCAGCAGCCTCCGGTCGGGGGGAGGTGACAATGAGCAGTTCTTC.

This sequence joins TRBV10-2 and TRBJ1-2, with D uncertain. CDR1 is WSHSY and CDR2 is SAAADI in the germline V gene. Trimming pared 0 bases from V and 8 bases from J, leaving 10 bases between. This CDR3 comprises 13 residues. Here the CDR3 reads CASSESSGEGYTF. The DNA for the CDR3 is TGCGCCAGCAGTGAGTCGTCCGGGGAGGGCTACACCTTC.

The J gene is TRBJ2-7, the V gene TRBV6-1; TRBD1 is a possible D gene (6 bases). Deletions cut 4 bases from V and 6 bases from J, with 16 bases between. The CDR3 runs 14 residues. Germline V gives CDR1 MNHNS, CDR2 SASEGT. The CDR3 is CASSGTHRVSEQYF. DNA of the CDR3: TGTGCCAGCAGTGGGACACACAGGGTGTCCGAGCAGTACTTC.

Comments on this clone: Other DNA sequences in this sample translate to the same CDR3. The chain links TRBV5-1 to TRBJ2-3, with D possibly being TRBD2 (5 bases). Deletions cut 2 bases from V and 0 bases from J, with 7 bases between. The germline V gene has CDR1 SGHRS and CDR2 YFSETQ. CDR3 length: 14 residues. The CDR3 here is CASSFPGSTDTQYF. CDR3 coding DNA: TGCGCCAGCAGCTTTCCGGGAAGCACAGATACGCAGTATTTT.

This sequence joins TRBV7-9 and TRBJ1-4; D unresolved. From germline, CDR1 is SEHNR and CDR2 FQNEAQ (reference sequence). V lost 5 bases and J lost 8, with 15 bases in between. The CDR3 extends over 14 amino acids. CDR3 region: CASSVLDGSEKLFF. The CDR3 region has the DNA TGTGCCAGCAGCGTCCTGGACGGTAGCGAAAAACTGTTTTTT.